The 22 T cell receptor beta chains listed next were all sequenced from one sample in a study of blood T cells in healthy people across ages. A J-beta primer mix and a sample-barcoded 5' primer were used in a second PCR of roughly 7 to 12 cycles. MiXCR, run by TCRdb on the 5' RACE reads, gives a single entry per CDR3 protein. The profile shows approximately 820,000 distinct CDR3 sequences, more than 40% of them singletons. Sequences were obtained from blood. These receptors were obtained from a man between 60 and 75 years old in good health.

The CDR3 loop reads CASSSEPTRGPGNTIYF. CDR3 DNA: TGTGCCAGCAGCTCTGAACCAACCAGGGGGCCTGGAAACACCATATATTTT. The rearrangement uses TRBV13 and TRBJ1-3; TRBD1 agrees at 8 bases. The CDR3 runs 17 residues. In germline, CDR1 is PRHDT, CDR2 FYEKMQ (reference sequence). The J segment lost 2 bases and the V segment lost 4 bases, leaving 10 bases of the junction unmatched.

This clonotype was seen a few times. This sequence joins TRBV6-6 and TRBJ2-5; a possible D gene is TRBD2 (5 bases). The germline V and J ends were trimmed by 2 bases and 10 bases, with 14 bases remaining between them. Germline CDR1 reads MNHNY; CDR2 reads SVGAGI (reference sequence). The CDR3 contains 13 residues. The CDR3 protein is CASSYTRVSGQYF. The CDR3 nucleotides read TGTGCCAGCAGTTACACGCGGGTTAGTGGCCAGTACTTC.

J is TRBJ2-3 and V is TRBV20-1; a possible D gene is TRBD2 (5 bases). Trimming pared 4 bases from V and 2 bases from J, leaving 19 bases between. Germline CDR1 and CDR2: DFQATT and SNEGSKA (reference sequence). The CDR3 covers 16 residues. CDR3 sequence: CSAIPPRSGTTDTQYF. The CDR3 coding sequence is TGCAGTGCTATCCCGCCGAGGAGCGGAACCACAGATACGCAGTATTTT.

V gene TRBV6-6 combines with J gene TRBJ2-7, with TRBD2 identical over 8 bases. Germline assignment: CDR1 MNHNY and CDR2 SVGAGI (reference sequence). This CDR3 comprises 16 residues. Trimming removed 2 bases from V and 10 bases from J; junction bases left unmatched: 16. CDR3 amino acids: CASSYLKAGGQEAQYF. In nucleotides, the CDR3 is TGTGCCAGCAGTTACCTTAAGGCGGGGGGCCAAGAGGCCCAGTACTTC.

This sequence joins TRBV4-1 and TRBJ2-7; 9 nucleotides align to TRBD1. CDR3 length: 16 residues. Looked up from germline, CDR1 is MGHRA and CDR2 is YSYEKL. Unmatched junction bases numbered 11, after V lost 4 bases and J lost 4 bases. CDR3 loop: CASSLYQDRGMYEQYF. Written as DNA, the CDR3 is TGCGCCAGCAGCCTTTACCAGGACAGGGGAATGTACGAGCAGTACTTC.

The V and J genes are TRBV6-2 or TRBV6-3 and TRBJ1-2; D not resolved. Trimming removed 0 bases from V and 5 bases from J, with 13 bases in between. CDR3 length: 15 amino acids. Germline lookup yields CDR1 MNHEY and CDR2 SVGEGT. This CDR3 reads CASSYSMTDSYGYTF. CDR3 nucleotide sequence: TGTGCCAGCAGTTACTCTATGACGGATTCTTATGGCTACACCTTC.

Details on this clonotype: Because the CDR3 is missing its conserved closing phenylalanine or tryptophan, this is likely a read error. This CDR3 reads CSVEKGQTYTDTQYS. CDR3 bases: TGCAGCGTTGAAAAAGGACAGACGTACACAGATACACAGTATTCT. The chain uses TRBV29-1 and TRBJ2-3; possibly TRBD1 for D (6 bases). Germline loops: CDR1 SQVTM, CDR2 ANQGSEA. The CDR3 has 15 amino acids.

This chain joins TRBV24-1 and TRBJ2-1; 12 nucleotides match TRBD2. The germline gives CDR1 KGHDR, CDR2 SFDVKD. The CDR3 runs to 17 residues. Trimming cost V 2 bases and J 3 bases; bases outside gene matches: 4. The chain's CDR3 is CATSDSRLAGDYNEQFF. The CDR3 DNA reads TGTGCCACCAGTGATTCCCGACTAGCGGGGGACTACAATGAGCAGTTCTTC.

This clonotype turned up a few times. The rearrangement uses TRBV21-1 and TRBJ2-4; the table assigns TRBD2, which was not confirmed against the DNA. TRBV21-1 is a pseudogene segment. The CDR3 totals 18 residues. CDR3: CASLAELISELAKNIQYF. The CDR3 bases are TGTGCCAGCCTAGCGGAACTAATATCAGAACTAGCCAAAAACATTCAGTACTTC.

The chain is built from TRBV2 and TRBJ2-1, with D unresolved. V was pared by 8 bases and J by 0 bases, with 14 bases between. The CDR3 is 15 amino acids. Germline assignment: CDR1 SNHLY and CDR2 FYNNEI. The chain's CDR3 is CASLGGRVSYNEQFF. The CDR3 DNA sequence: TGTGCCAGCTTGGGCGGCCGAGTCTCCTACAATGAGCAGTTCTTC.

This clonotype was found a few times. The chain couples TRBV7-9 to TRBJ2-3; maybe TRBD2 (6 bases). The CDR3 is made up of 14 amino acids. With 3 bases removed from V and 6 bases from J, the gap between germline ends came to 13 bases. Per the germline V gene, CDR1 is SEHNR and CDR2 is FQNEAQ (reference sequence). The CDR3 DNA sequence: TGTGCCAGCAGCTTGGGGGGAAGAGGGGATACGCAGTATTTT. The encoded protein is CASSLGGRGDTQYF.

In DNA, the CDR3 is TGTGCCAGCAGTTACTATGAGCGGGATGAGCAGTTCTTC. Its translation: CASSYYERDEQFF. V gene TRBV6-6 combines with J gene TRBJ2-1, with D possibly TRBD2 on 6 matching bases. The CDR3 is 13 residues long. V shed 1 base and J shed 8 bases, with 9 bases lying between them. Germline assignment: CDR1 MNHNY and CDR2 SVGAGI (reference sequence).

This chain connects TRBV7-2 to TRBJ2-7; D unclear. Germline V gene sequence: CDR1 SGHTA, CDR2 FQGNSA. The CDR3 loop spans 15 amino acids. Between the trimmed V and J ends, which lost 5 bases and 0 bases, there was a span of 14 bases. Here the CDR3 DNA reads TGTGCCAGCAGCGCATCTGTGGTACCCTCCTACGAGCAGTACTTC. This encodes CASSASVVPSYEQYF.

This clonotype was found a few times. The chain combines TRBV6-2 or TRBV6-3 with TRBJ1-5, with D maybe TRBD1 (5 bases). This CDR3 has 14 amino acids. Per germline, CDR1 MNHEY and CDR2 SVGEGT. V dropped 7 bases and J dropped 4 bases, with 14 bases sitting between them. DNA for the CDR3: TGTGCCAGCAACTCCGGGGGGTTTAATCAGCCCCAGCATTTT. It encodes CASNSGGFNQPQHF.

The CDR3 nucleotides read TGTGCCTGGAGTAGGCGGGGGGGGATTTACAATGAGCAGTACTTC. This translates into CAWSRRGGIYNEQYF. This chain links TRBV30 with TRBJ2-5; 9 bases are shared with TRBD2. Germline V CDR1 and CDR2: GTSNPN, SVGIG (reference sequence). J lost 11 bases, V lost 2 bases, and 15 bases had no gene match. The CDR3 is 15 amino acids.

This clonotype has a count of ten or more. The V and J genes are TRBV28 and TRBJ2-1; TRBD1 matches at 7 bases. This CDR3 region has 18 residues. J lost 6 bases, V lost 2 bases, and 16 bases had no gene match. Germline CDR1 reads MDHEN; CDR2 reads SYDVKM. CDR3 region: CASSLGEGLGTALNEQFF. DNA of the CDR3: TGTGCCAGCAGTTTAGGAGAAGGGTTAGGGACAGCCCTCAATGAGCAGTTCTTC.

The V and J genes are TRBV20-1 and TRBJ2-1; 8 positions agree with TRBD2. CDR1 and CDR2 (germline): DFQATT, SNEGSKA (reference sequence). After removal of 0 bases from V and 4 bases from J, the junction contained 11 bases not matched to a gene. This CDR3 has 17 amino acids. The CDR3 coding sequence is TGCAGTGCTAGAGAGTATGTTAGCGGGGATGTTTACAATGAGCAGTTCTTC. This translates into CSAREYVSGDVYNEQFF.

The V call is TRBV4-3, the J call TRBJ2-2; the D call may be TRBD1 or TRBD2 (5 bases each). There are 13 residues in the CDR3. V was clipped by 6 bases and J by 5 bases, with 10 bases between them. Germline CDR1 is LGHNA and CDR2 is YSLEER. For the CDR3, the DNA is TGCGCCAGCAGTCGAGGGGTGACCGGGGAGCTGTTTTTT. It codes for CASSRGVTGELFF.

This clonotype was observed a few times. The gene calls are TRBV30 and TRBJ2-2; 8 bases are a match to TRBD2. The CDR3 sequence is 15 residues long. V lost 1 base to trimming and J lost 6 bases; unmatched junction nucleotides: 7. Germline lookup yields CDR1 GTSNPN and CDR2 SVGIG (reference sequence). CDR3 sequence reads: CAWSETGGPAGELFF. CDR3 DNA sequence: TGTGCCTGGAGTGAAACGGGGGGGCCCGCCGGGGAGCTGTTTTTT.

The chain links TRBV20-1 to TRBJ2-7; TRBD2 might be the D (7 bases). The CDR3 is 12 residues long. V lost 5 bases and J lost 3, with 11 bases in between. Germline CDR1 is DFQATT and CDR2 is SNEGSKA (reference sequence). CDR3 amino acids: CSAGGGGYEQYF. For the CDR3, the DNA is TGCAGTGCTGGGGGCGGGGGCTACGAGCAGTACTTC.

The V and J genes are TRBV28 and TRBJ2-3, with 7 nucleotides matching TRBD1. The ends lost 6 bases at V and 6 bases at J; junction bases unmatched: 9. The CDR3 spans 14 residues. The germline V gene has CDR1 MDHEN and CDR2 SYDVKM. The chain's CDR3 is CASRTGFVGDTQYF. The CDR3, as DNA: TGTGCCAGCAGGACAGGGTTTGTGGGGGATACGCAGTATTTT. Combining the CDR3 with reference TRBV28 and TRBJ2-3 gives the whole variable domain DVKVTQSSRYLVKRTGEKVFLECVQDMDHENMFWYRQDPGLGLRLIYFSYDVKMKEKGDIPEGYSVSREKKERFSLILESASTNQTSMYLCASRTGFVGDTQYFGPGTRLTVL.

This clonotype was observed a handful of times. The chain uses TRBV6-5 and TRBJ1-2; 8 bases match TRBD1. In germline, CDR1 is MNHEY, CDR2 SVGAGI. Germline trimming cut 4 bases from V and 7 bases from J; bases unmatched to any gene: 5. This CDR3 has 13 residues. This chain's CDR3 is CASSSTGEGGYTF. The CDR3 region has the DNA TGTGCCAGCAGTTCGACAGGGGAAGGTGGCTACACCTTC.